The sequence of this T cell receptor (beta chain) was determined in a study of technical replicates of blood from several donors (dated by TCRdb to 2016 to 2017). Details on this clone: No cognate antigen has been identified for it. No much larger clone exists at a distance of one base, and base qualities are not known.

The method was the immunoSEQ multiplex PCR assay. TCRdb's version of the immuneACCESS table is confined to in-frame rearrangements and falls short of the full clone set. An unresolved V gene accounts for under half of the shortfall where checked; the remainder is of unknown origin. This sample gives some 85,000 clones in total; around 96% of them show up just once. Around 0.33% of the sample lies in the top ten. CDR3 length: 14 amino acids, cysteine to phenylalanine. The read is trimmed to its CDR3 DNA, 42 bases read in frame from base 1. CDR1 and CDR2 were assigned from the germline V gene as SGHAT and FQNNGV. V and J lose 4 bases and 4 bases, and a span of 13 bases separates them.

This sequence was found in a human donor in good health. The sample taken for sequencing was T cells isolated from PBMCs. The chain is assembled from TRBV11-2 and TRBJ1-2; perhaps TRBD1 is the D gene, with 6 bases matching. CDR3 loop: CASSSTGPFYGYTF. The DNA sequence is given as TGTGCCAGCAGCTCGACAGGTCCCTTCTATGGCTACACCTTC.